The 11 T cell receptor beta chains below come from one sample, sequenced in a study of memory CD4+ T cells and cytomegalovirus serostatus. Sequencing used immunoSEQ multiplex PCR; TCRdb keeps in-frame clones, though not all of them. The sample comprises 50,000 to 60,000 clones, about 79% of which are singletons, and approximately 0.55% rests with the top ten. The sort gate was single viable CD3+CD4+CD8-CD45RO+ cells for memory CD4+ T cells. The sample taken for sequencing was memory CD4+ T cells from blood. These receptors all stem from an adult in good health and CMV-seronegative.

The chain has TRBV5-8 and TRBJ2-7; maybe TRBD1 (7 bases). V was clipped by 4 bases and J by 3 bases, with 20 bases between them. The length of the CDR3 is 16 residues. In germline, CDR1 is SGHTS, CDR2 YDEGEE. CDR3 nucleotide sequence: TGTGCCAGCAGCCGCGGGGCGCAGGGGGTAAGCTACGAGCAGTACTTC. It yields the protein CASSRGAQGVSYEQYF.

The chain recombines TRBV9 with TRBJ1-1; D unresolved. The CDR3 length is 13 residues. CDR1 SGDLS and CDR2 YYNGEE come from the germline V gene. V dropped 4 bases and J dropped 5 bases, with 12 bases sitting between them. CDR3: CASSKTGRTEAFF. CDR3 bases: TGTGCCAGCAGCAAGACTGGGAGGACTGAAGCTTTCTTT.

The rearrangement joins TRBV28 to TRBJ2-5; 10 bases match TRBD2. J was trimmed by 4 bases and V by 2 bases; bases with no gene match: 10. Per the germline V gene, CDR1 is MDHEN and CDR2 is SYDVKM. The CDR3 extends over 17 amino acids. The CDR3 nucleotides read TGTGCCAGCAGTTTAGGTATAGCGGGGGGTGTTGGAGAGACCCAGTACTTC. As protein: CASSLGIAGGVGETQYF. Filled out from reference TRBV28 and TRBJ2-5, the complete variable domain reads DVKVTQSSRYLVKRTGEKVFLECVQDMDHENMFWYRQDPGLGLRLIYFSYDVKMKEKGDIPEGYSVSREKKERFSLILESASTNQTSMYLCASSLGIAGGVGETQYFGPGTRLLVL.

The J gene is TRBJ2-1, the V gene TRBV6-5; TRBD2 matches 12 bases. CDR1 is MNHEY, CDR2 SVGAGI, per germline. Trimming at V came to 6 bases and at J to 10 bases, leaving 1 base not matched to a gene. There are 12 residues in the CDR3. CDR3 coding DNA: TGTGCCAGCAGGACTAGCGGGGGAGAGCAGTTCTTC. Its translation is CASRTSGGEQFF.

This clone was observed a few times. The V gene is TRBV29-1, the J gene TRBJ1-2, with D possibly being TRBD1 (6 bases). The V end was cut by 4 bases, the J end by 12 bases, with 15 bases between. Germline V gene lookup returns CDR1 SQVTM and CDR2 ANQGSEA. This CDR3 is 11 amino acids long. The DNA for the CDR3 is TGCAGCGTTGCAGGGGCCGGCTGGGACACCTTC. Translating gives CSVAGAGWDTF.

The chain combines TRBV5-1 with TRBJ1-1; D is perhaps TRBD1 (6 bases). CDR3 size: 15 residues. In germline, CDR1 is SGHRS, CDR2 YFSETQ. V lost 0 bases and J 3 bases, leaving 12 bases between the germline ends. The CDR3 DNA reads TGCGCCAGCAGCTTGGCCACAGGGCTTGACACTGAAGCTTTCTTT. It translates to CASSLATGLDTEAFF. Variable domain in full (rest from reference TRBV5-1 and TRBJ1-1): KAGVTQTPRYLIKTRGQQVTLSCSPISGHRSVSWYQQTPGQGLQFLFEYFSETQRNKGNFPGRFSGRQFSNSRSEMNVSTLELGDSALYLCASSLATGLDTEAFFGQGTRLTVV.

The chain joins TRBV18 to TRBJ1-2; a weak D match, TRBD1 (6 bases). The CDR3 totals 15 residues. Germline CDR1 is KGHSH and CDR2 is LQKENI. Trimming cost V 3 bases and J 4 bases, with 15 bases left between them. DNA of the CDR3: TGTGCCAGCTCACCTGAGGGGGTTGGGCCCTATGGCTACACCTTC. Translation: CASSPEGVGPYGYTF.

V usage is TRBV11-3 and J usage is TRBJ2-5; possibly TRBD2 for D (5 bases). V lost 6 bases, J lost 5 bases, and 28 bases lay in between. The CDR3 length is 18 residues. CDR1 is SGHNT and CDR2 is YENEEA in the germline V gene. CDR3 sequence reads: CASSSRGLAGGGAETQYF. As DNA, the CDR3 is TGTGCCAGCAGTTCCCGAGGTTTGGCGGGTGGCGGTGCGGAGACCCAGTACTTC.

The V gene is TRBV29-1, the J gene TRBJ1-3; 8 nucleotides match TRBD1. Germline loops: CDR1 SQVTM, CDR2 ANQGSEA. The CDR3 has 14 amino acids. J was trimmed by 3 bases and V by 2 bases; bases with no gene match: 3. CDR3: CSVEQGAVGNTIYF. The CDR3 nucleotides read TGCAGCGTTGAACAGGGGGCAGTTGGAAACACCATATATTTT.

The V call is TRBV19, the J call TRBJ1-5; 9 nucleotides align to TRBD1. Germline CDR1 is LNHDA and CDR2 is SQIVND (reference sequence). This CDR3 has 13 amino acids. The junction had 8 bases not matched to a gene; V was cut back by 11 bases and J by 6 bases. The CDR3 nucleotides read TGTGCCGGAGGGACAGGGACGGGTCAGCCCCAGCATTTT. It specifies CAGGTGTGQPQHF.

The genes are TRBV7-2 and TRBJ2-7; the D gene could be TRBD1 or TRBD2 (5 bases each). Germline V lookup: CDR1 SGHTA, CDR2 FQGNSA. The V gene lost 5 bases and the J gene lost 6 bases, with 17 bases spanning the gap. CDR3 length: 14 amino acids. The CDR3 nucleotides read TGTGCCAGCAGCGCGATGGGAGCCCAGGGCGAGCAGTACTTC. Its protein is CASSAMGAQGEQYF. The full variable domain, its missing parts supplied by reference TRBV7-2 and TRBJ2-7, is GAGVSQSPSNKVTEKGKDVELRCDPISGHTALYWYRQSLGQGLEFLIYFQGNSAPDKSGLPSDRFSAERTGGSVSTLTIQRTQQEDSAVYLCASSAMGAQGEQYFGPGTRLTVT.